The 26 T cell receptor beta chains listed next were all sequenced from one sample in a study of blood T cell repertoires in COVID-19. The method was immunoSEQ multiplex PCR; TCRdb's version includes in-frame clones alone and lacks a portion of them. The table has some 89,000 clones, 60% to 85% seen once. The sequencing input was peripheral blood. The source of these receptors is a man between 65 and 85 years old with acute or convalescent COVID-19.

This rearrangement joins TRBV5-1 to TRBJ1-2; 11 nucleotides line up with TRBD1. Germline V gene data show CDR1 as SGHRS and CDR2 as YFSETQ. The V and J ends lost 3 bases and 6 bases, in that order; junction bases with no gene match: 4. CDR3 length: 14 amino acids. In nucleotides, the CDR3 is TGCGCCAGCAGCTCCGGACAGGGGGCTGATGGCTACACCTTC. It codes for CASSSGQGADGYTF.

V and J are TRBV28 and TRBJ1-2; D gene unclear. The CDR3 contains 12 residues. The V end lost 6 bases, the J end lost 1 base, and 6 bases lay between the germline ends. Germline V CDR1 and CDR2: MDHEN, SYDVKM. As DNA, the CDR3 is TGTGCCAGCAGCGAGCTTAACTATGGCTACACCTTC. It yields the protein CASSELNYGYTF.

This clone was picked up one time. This chain connects TRBV28 to TRBJ2-5; 7 bases are shared with TRBD1. The CDR3 extends over 13 amino acids. The germline V gene encodes CDR1 MDHEN and CDR2 SYDVKM. The V and J ends lost 6 bases and 4 bases, in that order; junction bases with no gene match: 5. The CDR3 DNA reads TGTGCCAGCAGATCCCAGGGGGTAGAGACCCAGTACTTC. Protein product: CASRSQGVETQYF.

V and J are TRBV19 and TRBJ2-1, with D possibly TRBD1 on 6 matching bases. This CDR3 comprises 16 residues. Trimming cost V 5 bases and J 2 bases, with 16 bases left between them. CDR1 is LNHDA and CDR2 is SQIVND in the germline V gene (reference sequence). The CDR3 region is CASSSRTVVTYNEQFF. The CDR3 nucleotides read TGTGCCAGTAGTTCGCGGACAGTGGTTACCTACAATGAGCAGTTCTTC.

In this sample, this clone turned up a few times. The V and J genes are TRBV5-1 and TRBJ2-3; tentative D call: TRBD2 (6 bases). Germline-derived CDR1 and CDR2 are SGHRS and YFSETQ. This CDR3 spans 15 amino acids. V was shortened by 0 bases and J by 2 bases, with 10 bases between the two germline ends. The CDR3, as DNA: TGCGCCAGCAGCTTGGGGGGAGGTTACACAGATACGCAGTATTTT. Its protein is CASSLGGGYTDTQYF. Based on the CDR3 plus reference TRBV5-1 and TRBJ2-3, the full variable domain is KAGVTQTPRYLIKTRGQQVTLSCSPISGHRSVSWYQQTPGQGLQFLFEYFSETQRNKGNFPGRFSGRQFSNSRSEMNVSTLELGDSALYLCASSLGGGYTDTQYFGPGTRLTVL.

The CDR3 nucleotides are TGCGCCAGCAGTTCTGGACAGGGAAACACCGGGGAGCTGTTTTTT. Amino acid sequence: CASSSGQGNTGELFF. The rearrangement links TRBV4-1 to TRBJ2-2, with TRBD1 matching over 8 bases. This CDR3 has 15 amino acids. The germline V gene encodes CDR1 MGHRA and CDR2 YSYEKL. The J segment lost 2 bases and the V segment lost 6 bases, leaving 5 bases of the junction unmatched.

This clone occurred once. The rearrangement joins TRBV3-1 (or the pseudogene TRBV3-2) to TRBJ2-7, with 9 bases lining up with TRBD1. The CDR3 contains 14 residues. Germline values: CDR1 LGHDT, CDR2 YNNKEL (reference sequence). J was trimmed by 1 base and V by 4 bases; bases with no gene match: 2. The CDR3 loop reads CASSRTGESYEQYF. CDR3 bases: TGTGCCAGCAGCCGGACAGGGGAGTCCTACGAGCAGTACTTC.

This chain joins TRBV6-1 and TRBJ2-2; no clear D gene. From germline, CDR1 is MNHNS and CDR2 SASEGT. V was trimmed by 2 bases and J by 5 bases, leaving 21 bases between them. CDR3 size: 18 residues. This CDR3 is CASSEFLVQEPSTGELFF. The CDR3 DNA reads TGTGCCAGCAGTGAATTCCTGGTGCAGGAACCCTCGACCGGGGAGCTGTTTTTT.

V usage is TRBV24-1 and J usage is TRBJ2-2; TRBD1 aligns across 9 bases. Trimming at V came to 5 bases and at J to 6 bases, leaving 3 bases not matched to a gene. The germline gives CDR1 KGHDR, CDR2 SFDVKD. The CDR3 has 14 amino acids. The CDR3, as DNA: TGTGCCACCAGTGTACAGGGGGCGGCCGGGGAGCTGTTTTTT. Amino acid sequence: CATSVQGAAGELFF.

This clone was picked up a small number of times. The chain employs TRBV5-6 and TRBJ1-1; D is unclear. CDR3 length: 13 residues. Deletions cut 4 bases from V and 3 bases from J, with 10 bases between. Germline-derived CDR1 and CDR2 are SGHDT and YYEEEE. The CDR3 sequence: CASSLSLYTEAFF. CDR3 DNA: TGTGCCAGCAGCCTATCCCTCTACACTGAAGCTTTCTTT. Full variable domain (remainder filled in from reference TRBV5-6 and TRBJ1-1): DAGVTQSPTHLIKTRGQQVTLRCSPKSGHDTVSWYQQALGQGPQFIFQYYEEEERQRGNFPDRFSGHQFPNYSSELNVNALLLGDSALYLCASSLSLYTEAFFGQGTRLTVV.

The chain is built from TRBV10-2 and TRBJ1-5, with TRBD1 identical over 11 bases. The CDR3 contains 14 residues. The trim removed 8 bases at V and 1 base at J, leaving 1 base unmatched. Germline V lookup: CDR1 WSHSY, CDR2 SAAADI. CDR3 nucleotide sequence: TGCGCCAGCGGGACAGGGGGAAGCAATCAGCCCCAGCATTTT. Encoded protein: CASGTGGSNQPQHF.

V and J are TRBV6-6 and TRBJ1-1; D might be TRBD1 (6 bases). CDR1 is MNHNY, CDR2 SVGAGI, per germline (reference sequence). This CDR3 contains 14 residues. Trimming took 2 bases from V and 5 from J, leaving 12 bases between them. The CDR3 coding sequence is TGTGCCAGCAGTTACCCGTTACAGGGTACTGAAGCTTTCTTT. Translated, it gives CASSYPLQGTEAFF.

This clone was counted only a few times. The chain carries TRBV2 and TRBJ1-5, with 7 bases identical to TRBD1. This CDR3 is 15 amino acids long. Germline trimming cut 3 bases from V and 4 bases from J; bases unmatched to any gene: 6. Germline V gene sequence: CDR1 SNHLY, CDR2 FYNNEI. The CDR3 bases are TGTGCCAGCAGTGATTGGGACAGAGGTAATCAGCCCCAGCATTTT. It translates to CASSDWDRGNQPQHF.

The chain uses TRBV5-1 and TRBJ1-2; TRBD1 aligns across 12 bases. Germline CDR1 is SGHRS and CDR2 is YFSETQ. The junction had 8 bases not matched to a gene; V was cut back by 4 bases and J by 7 bases. The CDR3 extends over 15 amino acids. CDR3 residues: CASSPGTGGAGGYTF. The DNA of the CDR3 is TGCGCCAGCAGCCCCGGGACAGGGGGCGCAGGTGGCTACACCTTC. Complete variable domain (other parts from reference TRBV5-1 and TRBJ1-2): KAGVTQTPRYLIKTRGQQVTLSCSPISGHRSVSWYQQTPGQGLQFLFEYFSETQRNKGNFPGRFSGRQFSNSRSEMNVSTLELGDSALYLCASSPGTGGAGGYTFGSGTRLTVV.

The genes are TRBV6-5 and TRBJ1-2, with D tentatively TRBD1 (5 bases). Trimming stripped 5 bases from V and 1 base from J, with 14 bases between. The germline V gene has CDR1 MNHEY and CDR2 SVGAGI. The CDR3 runs 15 residues. CDR3 sequence (DNA): TGTGCCAGCAGTCCAGGGTTTGCAAATAACTATGGCTACACCTTC. This translates into CASSPGFANNYGYTF.

V and J are TRBV30 and TRBJ1-1, with 9 bases matching TRBD1. Germline V lookup: CDR1 GTSNPN, CDR2 SVGIG (reference sequence). J gave up 3 bases and V 3 bases, and 5 bases lay outside the gene matches. The CDR3 loop spans 14 amino acids. The CDR3 nucleotides are TGTGCCTGGAGCACAGGGGGCAGGCACACTGAAGCTTTCTTT. It translates to CAWSTGGRHTEAFF.

The gene calls are TRBV5-1 and TRBJ1-1; a weak D match, TRBD1 (6 bases). The CDR3 contains 14 residues. Germline CDR1 reads SGHRS; CDR2 reads YFSETQ. The V end was cut by 5 bases, the J end by 5 bases, with 16 bases between. CDR3 in DNA: TGCGCCAGCAGGGGGCAGGGGTCAAAGACTGAAGCTTTCTTT. Translation: CASRGQGSKTEAFF.

V is TRBV7-9 and J is TRBJ2-1; 8 bases align to TRBD2. The junction had 7 bases not matched to a gene; V was cut back by 2 bases and J by 4 bases. The CDR3 totals 16 residues. Germline V CDR1 and CDR2: SEHNR, FQNEAQ (reference sequence). As DNA, the CDR3 is TGTGCCAGCAGCTTACAGCCGGGACTAGTGTACAATGAGCAGTTCTTC. Encoded protein: CASSLQPGLVYNEQFF.

The chain carries TRBV19 and TRBJ1-4, with D unresolved. The CDR3 runs 14 residues. V was pared by 7 bases and J by 3 bases, with 12 bases between. Germline V gives CDR1 LNHDA, CDR2 SQIVND (reference sequence). CDR3 coding DNA: TGTGCCAGTACTCCGGGAAGGGCTAATGAAAAACTGTTTTTT. Translation gives CASTPGRANEKLFF.

The rearrangement links TRBV4-1 to TRBJ2-1, with TRBD2 matching 7 bases. This CDR3 is built from 13 residues. V was pared by 2 bases and J by 8 bases, with 3 bases of the junction left unmatched. The V gene's germline CDR1 is MGHRA and CDR2 YSYEKL. CDR3 amino acids: CASSQRGVDEQFF. The CDR3 nucleotides read TGCGCCAGCAGCCAACGGGGGGTGGATGAGCAGTTCTTC.

Written as DNA, the CDR3 is TGCAGGGCTGTTAGATACAATGAGCAGTTCTTC. Protein: CRAVRYNEQFF. The chain uses TRBV20-1 and TRBJ2-1, with D uncertain. The length of the CDR3 is 11 residues. Germline V gives CDR1 DFQATT, CDR2 SNEGSKA (reference sequence).

This rearrangement joins TRBV5-4 to TRBJ2-2, with D possibly being TRBD2 (5 bases). CDR1 and CDR2 from the germline V gene are SGHNT and YYREEE (reference sequence). The CDR3 length is 16 residues. Trimming removed 2 bases from V and 2 bases from J, with 13 bases in between. This chain's CDR3 is CASSLRSGANTGELFF. The CDR3 coding sequence is TGTGCCAGCAGCTTACGGAGCGGAGCCAACACCGGGGAGCTGTTTTTT.

There are a few counts of this clone. In the same sample, other DNA sequences code for this CDR3. The V gene is TRBV5-1, the J gene TRBJ1-2; no definite D call. Germline CDR1 reads SGHRS; CDR2 reads YFSETQ. Trimming shortened V by 0 bases and J by 6 bases, and 9 bases separated the two germline ends. This CDR3 has 13 amino acids. The CDR3: CASSLGEADGYTF. The DNA for the CDR3 is TGCGCCAGCAGCTTGGGGGAGGCTGATGGCTACACCTTC.

J is TRBJ2-3 and V is TRBV30; the D gene is possibly TRBD1 (5 bases). This CDR3 contains 15 residues. Trimming removed 0 bases at V and 2 bases at J, with 12 bases between. Germline CDR1 reads GTSNPN; CDR2 reads SVGIG (reference sequence). DNA for the CDR3: TGTGCCTGGAGTGTAACGCAGGGATACACAGATACGCAGTATTTT. Its protein product is CAWSVTQGYTDTQYF.

This clone was counted only a few times. This sequence joins TRBV19 and TRBJ2-3; 7 positions match TRBD1. From germline, CDR1 is LNHDA and CDR2 SQIVND (reference sequence). The CDR3 runs 14 residues. The V gene end was trimmed by 5 bases and the J gene end by 1 base; junction bases not matched to a gene: 3. The CDR3 DNA follows: TGTGCCAGTAGTCTCGGACAGGGCACAGATACGCAGTATTTT. Its protein is CASSLGQGTDTQYF.

This chain uses TRBV19 with TRBJ2-2, with 7 nucleotides matching TRBD2. The V gene end was trimmed by 7 bases and the J gene end by 4 bases; junction bases not matched to a gene: 12. Germline V gives CDR1 LNHDA, CDR2 SQIVND (reference sequence). The CDR3 contains 16 residues. Written as DNA, the CDR3 is TGTGCCAGTACTCCCCCGGGGGGAGCCGCCACCGGGGAGCTGTTTTTT. As protein: CASTPPGGAATGELFF.